Below are 17 T cell receptor beta chains sequenced from a single sample in a study of OX40 agonist ivuxolimab in advanced cancers. Clones were read by immunoSEQ multiplex PCR, and TCRdb kept only the in-frame ones, dropping some. The sample has more than 65,000 clones, around 82% seen once. This specimen consisted of CD4+ or CD8+ T cells sorted from blood, obtained in a trial of the OX40 agonist ivuxolimab. All receptors derive from an adult with an advanced solid tumor such as melanoma, head and neck, liver or kidney cancer.

In this sample, this clone turned up many times. This sequence joins TRBV29-1 and TRBJ1-1; D is perhaps TRBD1 (6 bases). This CDR3 is built from 12 residues. V was shortened by 6 bases and J by 1 base, with 9 bases between the two germline ends. Germline CDR1 is SQVTM and CDR2 is ANQGSEA. The CDR3 nucleotides read TGCAGCGTCAAGACAGGGAACACTGAAGCTTTCTTT. This translates into CSVKTGNTEAFF.

The CDR3 DNA sequence: TGTGCCAGTAGTATATTAGGTTGGCGGACCAATGAGCAGTTCTTC. This sequence encodes CASSILGWRTNEQFF. V is TRBV19 and J is TRBJ2-1, with no clear D. The V end lost 2 bases, the J end lost 6 bases, and 14 bases lay between the germline ends. The length of the CDR3 is 15 residues. The germline gives CDR1 LNHDA, CDR2 SQIVND (reference sequence).

This chain connects TRBV5-1 to TRBJ2-5; TRBD1 might be the D (5 bases). Per the germline V gene, CDR1 is SGHRS and CDR2 is YFSETQ. This CDR3 spans 17 amino acids. V lost 0 bases to trimming and J lost 0 bases, with 15 bases between them. The CDR3 spells CASSLVGQGTYQETQYF. The DNA of the CDR3 is TGCGCCAGCAGCTTGGTTGGGCAGGGCACGTACCAAGAGACCCAGTACTTC.

The chain recombines TRBV19 with TRBJ1-2; possibly TRBD1 for D (5 bases). Germline lookup yields CDR1 LNHDA and CDR2 SQIVND (reference sequence). This CDR3 spans 14 amino acids. The V end was cut by 3 bases, the J end by 2 bases, with 10 bases between. The CDR3 bases are TGTGCCAGTAGTATTGGGAAGGGGAACTATGGCTACACCTTC. Amino acid sequence: CASSIGKGNYGYTF.

This clone turned up a few times. The CDR3 sequence: CASSLGQTNTEAFF. CDR3 nucleotide sequence: TGTGCCAGTAGTTTAGGGCAGACGAACACTGAAGCTTTCTTT. V usage is TRBV19 and J usage is TRBJ1-1; D gene uncertain. Trimming stripped 5 bases from V and 1 base from J, with 11 bases between. CDR1 and CDR2 from the germline V gene are LNHDA and SQIVND (reference sequence). This CDR3 is 14 amino acids long.

This rearrangement joins TRBV6-1 to TRBJ2-2; 12 bases agree with TRBD2. The CDR3 extends over 15 amino acids. The V gene's germline CDR1 is MNHNS and CDR2 SASEGT. J was trimmed by 6 bases and V by 5 bases; bases with no gene match: 4. CDR3 loop: CASSLLAGGAGELFF. For the CDR3, the DNA is TGTGCCAGCAGTCTCCTAGCGGGAGGGGCCGGGGAGCTGTTTTTT.

The rearrangement joins TRBV27 to TRBJ1-2; D is ambiguous. The length of the CDR3 is 13 residues. Between the trimmed V and J ends, which lost 2 bases and 3 bases, there was a span of 7 bases. Germline V gene lookup returns CDR1 MNHEY and CDR2 SMNVEV (reference sequence). CDR3 region: CASSLGRDYGYTF. The CDR3 bases are TGTGCCAGCAGTTTAGGCAGAGACTATGGCTACACCTTC.

V and J are TRBV13 and TRBJ1-1, with 8 bases identical to TRBD1. V lost 6 bases to trimming and J lost 0 bases; unmatched junction nucleotides: 6. This CDR3 spans 15 amino acids. Per the germline V gene, CDR1 is PRHDT and CDR2 is FYEKMQ (reference sequence). CDR3 loop: CASRGTGVMNTEAFF. The DNA for the CDR3 is TGTGCCAGCAGAGGGACAGGAGTTATGAACACTGAAGCTTTCTTT. Together with reference TRBV13 and TRBJ1-1, the CDR3 gives the full variable domain: AAGVIQSPRHLIKEKRETATLKCYPIPRHDTVYWYQQGPGQDPQFLISFYEKMQSDKGSIPDRFSAQQFSDYHSELNMSSLELGDSALYFCASRGTGVMNTEAFFGQGTRLTVV.

The rearrangement joins TRBV6-1 to TRBJ1-4; 7 positions match TRBD1. The CDR3 length is 15 residues. Germline V gene data show CDR1 as MNHNS and CDR2 as SASEGT. The J segment lost 8 bases and the V segment lost 0 bases, leaving 6 bases of the junction unmatched. CDR3 DNA: TGTGCCAGCAGTGAAGCCACAGGGGTGGCGGAAAAACTGTTTTTT. Translated: CASSEATGVAEKLFF.

The rearrangement joins TRBV27 to TRBJ2-7; 7 positions match TRBD1. CDR1 MNHEY and CDR2 SMNVEV come from the germline V gene (reference sequence). The ends lost 3 bases at V and 3 bases at J; junction bases unmatched: 20. CDR3 length: 19 residues. This chain's CDR3 is CASSFYRDRLVPTIYEQYF. In DNA form, the CDR3 reads TGTGCCAGCAGTTTCTACAGGGACAGATTGGTCCCTACTATCTACGAGCAGTACTTC.

The J gene is TRBJ2-7, the V gene TRBV7-9; 8 bases agree with TRBD1. The trim removed 5 bases at V and 3 bases at J, leaving 6 bases unmatched. This CDR3 has 14 amino acids. The V gene's germline CDR1 is SEHNR and CDR2 FQNEAQ (reference sequence). The CDR3 loop reads CASSPQGALYEQYF. In DNA, the CDR3 is TGTGCCAGCAGCCCCCAGGGGGCACTCTACGAGCAGTACTTC.

The chain couples TRBV9 to TRBJ1-2; D unclear. The V gene's germline CDR1 is SGDLS and CDR2 YYNGEE. CDR3 length equals 12 residues. V was clipped by 0 bases and J by 7 bases, with 7 bases between them. CDR3 loop: CASSVAHGGYTF. The CDR3 region has the DNA TGTGCCAGCAGCGTAGCTCACGGTGGCTACACCTTC.

The rearrangement joins TRBV7-2 to TRBJ2-1, with D possibly being TRBD2 (6 bases). This CDR3 is 16 amino acids long. The V end lost 5 bases, the J end lost 4 bases, and 18 bases lay between the germline ends. Germline V CDR1 and CDR2: SGHTA, FQGNSA. CDR3 sequence reads: CASSLRDRDFYNEQFF. The CDR3 DNA follows: TGTGCCAGCAGCCTAAGGGACCGGGACTTTTACAATGAGCAGTTCTTC.

V usage is TRBV30 and J usage is TRBJ1-1; tentatively, D is TRBD1 (5 bases). In germline, CDR1 is GTSNPN, CDR2 SVGIG (reference sequence). Between the trimmed V and J ends, which lost 8 bases and 2 bases, there was a span of 12 bases. This CDR3 is 12 amino acids long. CDR3 DNA: TGTGCCCGGTCGACAGATAACACTGAAGCTTTCTTT. Translation gives CARSTDNTEAFF.

The chain combines TRBV19 with TRBJ1-5; D not certain. Trimming pared 3 bases from V and 4 bases from J, leaving 13 bases between. The germline CDR1 and CDR2 sequences are LNHDA and SQIVND (reference sequence). The CDR3 extends over 15 amino acids. For the CDR3, the DNA is TGTGCCAGTAGTATGTCGTTGGGGAGGAATCAGCCCCAGCATTTT. Its translation: CASSMSLGRNQPQHF.

The chain couples TRBV7-9 to TRBJ2-2; D is unclear. The CDR3 has 12 amino acids. Trimming took 5 bases from V and 0 from J, leaving 1 base between them. Germline V gene data show CDR1 as SEHNR and CDR2 as FQNEAQ (reference sequence). The DNA of the CDR3 is TGTGCCAGCAGCCCGAACACCGGGGAGCTGTTTTTT. It codes for CASSPNTGELFF.

V and J are TRBV20-1 and TRBJ2-7; D not resolved. This CDR3 is 10 amino acids long. The V gene's germline CDR1 is DFQATT and CDR2 SNEGSKA (reference sequence). Deletions cut 4 bases from V and 6 bases from J, with 7 bases between. This chain's CDR3 is CSAKTAEQYF. The CDR3 nucleotides are TGCAGTGCTAAGACTGCCGAGCAGTACTTC.